This entry lists 19 T cell receptor beta chains sequenced from one sample in a study of blood T cell repertoires in COVID-19. Sequencing was performed with immunoSEQ multiplex PCR; in TCRdb, only in-frame clones are kept and a portion is missing. The sample consists of around 300,000 clones, 80% to 90% of them appearing once. Sequenced input: PBMCs or T cells enriched from blood (not recorded which). The source of these receptors is a young man who had recovered from COVID-19.

The V call is TRBV11-2, the J call TRBJ2-7, with TRBD2 identical over 15 bases. The germline V gene has CDR1 SGHAT and CDR2 FQNNGV. V was clipped by 5 bases and J by 4 bases; unmatched bases: 6. The CDR3 runs to 16 residues. CDR3 coding DNA: TGTGCCAGCAGCCCGGGGACTAGCGGGGGGTGGTACGAGCAGTACTTC. It specifies CASSPGTSGGWYEQYF.

The chain couples TRBV11-2 to TRBJ2-7; TRBD1 might be the D (6 bases). The CDR3 runs to 15 residues. Germline V gene lookup returns CDR1 SGHAT and CDR2 FQNNGV. The ends were cut back, 1 base at V and 2 bases at J, with 12 bases in the middle. The CDR3 region has the DNA TGTGCCAGCAGCTTAGGGACAGACCTCGCCTACGAGCAGTACTTC. Its protein product is CASSLGTDLAYEQYF. Using reference TRBV11-2 and TRBJ2-7 for the parts outside the CDR3, the full variable domain is EAGVAQSPRYKIIEKRQSVAFWCNPISGHATLYWYQQILGQGPKLLIQFQNNGVVDDSQLPKDRFSAERLKGVDSTLKIQPAKLEDSAVYLCASSLGTDLAYEQYFGPGTRLTVT.

For the CDR3, the DNA is TGTGCCACCTCGGCGGCCTACGAGCAGTACTTC. Its translation is CATSAAYEQYF. The rearrangement uses TRBV28 and TRBJ2-7; D not certain. This CDR3 comprises 11 residues. CDR1 is MDHEN, CDR2 SYDVKM, per germline. V was shortened by 10 bases and J by 2 bases, with 9 bases between the two germline ends.

The rearrangement links TRBV5-6 to TRBJ2-2, with 8 positions matching TRBD1. Germline V gene lookup returns CDR1 SGHDT and CDR2 YYEEEE. The CDR3 extends over 16 amino acids. J was trimmed by 4 bases and V by 4 bases; bases with no gene match: 9. The DNA of the CDR3 is TGTGCCAGCAGCCTCATTGACAGGGGTGCCACCGGGGAGCTGTTTTTT. Its protein is CASSLIDRGATGELFF.

CDR3: CASSPPSRGGTEAFF. Written as DNA, the CDR3 is TGTGCCAGCTCACCACCATCCAGGGGTGGCACTGAAGCTTTCTTT. The genes are TRBV18 and TRBJ1-1; perhaps TRBD1 as D (6 bases). The V end was cut by 0 bases, the J end by 4 bases, with 12 bases between. Germline V gene data show CDR1 as KGHSH and CDR2 as LQKENI. This CDR3 region has 15 residues.

The CDR3 is CASSLIGSGSYEQYF. CDR3 DNA sequence: TGTGCCAGCAGCTTAATAGGGAGTGGGTCCTACGAGCAGTACTTC. The chain couples TRBV7-3 to TRBJ2-7; the D gene is possibly TRBD2 (5 bases). The CDR3 spans 15 residues. Trimming cost V 1 base and J 1 base, with 11 bases left between them. Per germline, CDR1 SGHTA and CDR2 FQGTGA.

The chain employs TRBV5-3 and TRBJ2-7; perhaps TRBD1 as D (6 bases). TRBV5-3 is known as an ORF, though its function is uncertain. V was clipped by 8 bases and J by 2 bases, with 20 bases between them. This CDR3 region has 15 residues. The CDR3 sequence is CASLIRDNQTYEQYF. The CDR3 coding sequence is TGTGCCAGCCTTATAAGGGACAACCAAACCTACGAGCAGTACTTC.

The chain couples TRBV4-2 to TRBJ1-2, with D perhaps matching TRBD1 (5 bases). Trimming took off 8 bases at V and 7 bases at J, with 14 bases between the two ends. Germline V gene lookup returns CDR1 LGHNA and CDR2 YNFKEQ. This CDR3 has 12 amino acids. The CDR3 DNA reads TGTGCCAGCTCTTCCGGGGGAAGTGGCTACACCTTC. Protein product: CASSSGGSGYTF.

This clone was seen more than once but under ten times. The gene calls are TRBV24-1 and TRBJ1-5, with D maybe TRBD1 (6 bases). This CDR3 spans 23 amino acids. Germline CDR1 is KGHDR and CDR2 is SFDVKD. The V and J ends lost 4 bases and 6 bases respectively, with 39 bases between them. The CDR3 region has the DNA TGTGCCACCAGTGAGCTCGAAGCACCCAGGGGACACGCCGTGTGGATGTCGGGTCAGCCCCAGCATTTT. It translates to CATSELEAPRGHAVWMSGQPQHF.

The V gene is TRBV11-2, the J gene TRBJ2-5; 7 bases match TRBD2. Germline CDR1 reads SGHAT; CDR2 reads FQNNGV. This CDR3 region has 14 residues. Trimming removed 5 bases from V and 5 bases from J; junction bases left unmatched: 8. CDR3: CASSRIRGEETQYF. CDR3 sequence (DNA): TGTGCCAGCAGCCGGATCCGGGGGGAGGAGACCCAGTACTTC.

This chain joins TRBV5-5 and TRBJ2-2; no clear D. Germline V CDR1 and CDR2: SGHKS, YYEKEE (reference sequence). The ends were cut back, 2 bases at V and 4 bases at J, with 6 bases in the middle. The CDR3 runs to 13 residues. The CDR3 DNA reads TGTGCCAGCAGCTTCATAGTCACCGGGGAGCTGTTTTTT. Residues: CASSFIVTGELFF. Full variable domain (remainder filled in from reference TRBV5-5 and TRBJ2-2): DAGVTQSPTHLIKTRGQQVTLRCSPISGHKSVSWYQQVLGQGPQFIFQYYEKEERGRGNFPDRFSARQFPNYSSELNVNALLLGDSALYLCASSFIVTGELFFGEGSRLTVL.

The chain combines TRBV3-1 (or the pseudogene TRBV3-2) with TRBJ2-7, with a possible D match to TRBD1 (6 bases). The germline V gene has CDR1 LGHDT and CDR2 YNNKEL (reference sequence). The V end was cut by 0 bases, the J end by 1 base, with 13 bases between. The CDR3 has 16 amino acids. CDR3 sequence: CASSQDQGSFSYEQYF. CDR3 nucleotides: TGTGCCAGCAGCCAAGATCAGGGGTCTTTTTCCTACGAGCAGTACTTC.

This clone came up a few times. The J gene is TRBJ2-1, the V gene TRBV5-1; 9 bases align to TRBD1. The J segment lost 3 bases and the V segment lost 0 bases, leaving 4 bases of the junction unmatched. The CDR3 contains 16 residues. Germline CDR1 is SGHRS and CDR2 is YFSETQ. Written as DNA, the CDR3 is TGCGCCAGCAGCTTGGACGGGACAGGGATCTACAATGAGCAGTTCTTC. It yields the protein CASSLDGTGIYNEQFF.

The V call is TRBV13, the J call TRBJ1-1; D gene ambiguous. CDR3 length equals 15 residues. Deletions cut 0 bases from V and 4 bases from J, with 12 bases between. The germline gives CDR1 PRHDT, CDR2 FYEKMQ (reference sequence). CDR3 DNA sequence: TGTGCCAGCAGCTTAGGGTCCTCGACTGGCACTGAAGCTTTCTTT. Encoded protein: CASSLGSSTGTEAFF.

This chain connects TRBV6-2 or TRBV6-3 to TRBJ1-2; D is unresolved. Germline assignment: CDR1 MNHEY and CDR2 SVGEGT. This CDR3 has 16 residues. V gave up 2 bases and J gave up 5 bases, with 18 bases separating them. The chain's CDR3 is CASSYEEGGLPYGYTF. Written as DNA, the CDR3 is TGTGCCAGCAGTTACGAAGAGGGAGGGCTCCCTTATGGCTACACCTTC.

The chain uses TRBV19 and TRBJ1-1; D is ambiguous. CDR1 and CDR2 (germline): LNHDA, SQIVND (reference sequence). The CDR3 sequence is 14 residues long. V was cut by 1 base and J by 4 bases, with 10 bases left in between. CDR3 amino acids: CASSIVGSGTEAFF. The CDR3 nucleotides read TGTGCCAGTAGTATAGTGGGGAGTGGCACTGAAGCTTTCTTT. Complete variable domain (other parts from reference TRBV19 and TRBJ1-1): DGGITQSPKYLFRKEGQNVTLSCEQNLNHDAMYWYRQDPGQGLRLIYYSQIVNDFQKGDIAEGYSVSREKKESFPLTVTSAQKNPTAFYLCASSIVGSGTEAFFGQGTRLTVV.

The chain uses TRBV10-3 and TRBJ1-6, with 7 bases matching TRBD1. Looked up from germline, CDR1 is ENHRY and CDR2 is SYGVKD. This CDR3 has 18 amino acids. Trimming cost V 0 bases and J 7 bases; bases outside gene matches: 12. The CDR3 protein is CAISESRTGNPSNSPLHF. CDR3 nucleotides: TGTGCCATCAGTGAGTCCCGGACAGGCAATCCCTCGAATTCACCCCTCCACTTT.

V gene TRBV2 combines with J gene TRBJ1-2, with D possibly TRBD1 on 6 matching bases. V shed 1 base and J shed 9 bases, with 21 bases lying between them. Per the germline V gene, CDR1 is SNHLY and CDR2 is FYNNEI. The CDR3 runs to 16 residues. Here the CDR3 DNA reads TGTGCCAGCAGTGAAGGGGGGCGCAAACCACAAGAGAGCTACACCTTC. Amino acids: CASSEGGRKPQESYTF. Combining the CDR3 with reference TRBV2 and TRBJ1-2 gives the whole variable domain EPEVTQTPSHQVTQMGQEVILRCVPISNHLYFYWYRQILGQKVEFLVSFYNNEISEKSEIFDDQFSVERPDGSNFTLKIRSTKLEDSAMYFCASSEGGRKPQESYTFGSGTRLTVV.

The genes are TRBV28 and TRBJ2-5; TRBD2 matches at 8 bases. Germline-derived CDR1 and CDR2 are MDHEN and SYDVKM. This CDR3 contains 14 residues. J gave up 5 bases and V 9 bases, and 11 bases lay outside the gene matches. The CDR3 sequence is CASLGAGGVETQYF. DNA of the CDR3: TGTGCCAGTCTCGGGGCGGGGGGAGTTGAGACCCAGTACTTC. Using reference TRBV28 and TRBJ2-5 for the parts outside the CDR3, the full variable domain is DVKVTQSSRYLVKRTGEKVFLECVQDMDHENMFWYRQDPGLGLRLIYFSYDVKMKEKGDIPEGYSVSREKKERFSLILESASTNQTSMYLCASLGAGGVETQYFGPGTRLLVL.